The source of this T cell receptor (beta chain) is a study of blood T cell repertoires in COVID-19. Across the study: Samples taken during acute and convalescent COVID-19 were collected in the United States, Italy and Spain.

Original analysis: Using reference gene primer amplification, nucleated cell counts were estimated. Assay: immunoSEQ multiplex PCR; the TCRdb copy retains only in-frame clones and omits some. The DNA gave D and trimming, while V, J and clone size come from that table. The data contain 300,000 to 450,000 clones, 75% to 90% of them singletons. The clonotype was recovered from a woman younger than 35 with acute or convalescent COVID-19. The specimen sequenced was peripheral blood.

The CDR3 bases are TGTGCCAGCAGCGAAGGTAGCGGGGGGTCCTACGAGCAGTACTTC. Encoded protein: CASSEGSGGSYEQYF. The chain combines TRBV9 with TRBJ2-7; 10 nucleotides agree with TRBD2. The CDR3 is 15 amino acids. The V and J ends lost 3 bases and 1 base, in that order; junction bases with no gene match: 4. Germline V CDR1 and CDR2: SGDLS, YYNGEE.